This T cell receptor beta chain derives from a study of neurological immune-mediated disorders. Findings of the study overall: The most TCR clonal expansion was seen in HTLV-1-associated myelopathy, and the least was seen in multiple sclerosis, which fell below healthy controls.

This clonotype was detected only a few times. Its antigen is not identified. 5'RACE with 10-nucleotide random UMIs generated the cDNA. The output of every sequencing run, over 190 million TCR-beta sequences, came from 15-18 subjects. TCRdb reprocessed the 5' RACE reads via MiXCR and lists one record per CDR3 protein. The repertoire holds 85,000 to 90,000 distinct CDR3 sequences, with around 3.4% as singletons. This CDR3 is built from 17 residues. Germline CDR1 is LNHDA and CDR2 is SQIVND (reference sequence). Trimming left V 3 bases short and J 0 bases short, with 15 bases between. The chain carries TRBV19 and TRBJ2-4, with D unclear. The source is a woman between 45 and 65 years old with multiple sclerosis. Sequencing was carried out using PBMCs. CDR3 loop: CASSISVVRLAKNIQYF. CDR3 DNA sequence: TGTGCCAGTAGTATCTCCGTGGTAAGACTAGCCAAAAACATTCAGTACTTC.